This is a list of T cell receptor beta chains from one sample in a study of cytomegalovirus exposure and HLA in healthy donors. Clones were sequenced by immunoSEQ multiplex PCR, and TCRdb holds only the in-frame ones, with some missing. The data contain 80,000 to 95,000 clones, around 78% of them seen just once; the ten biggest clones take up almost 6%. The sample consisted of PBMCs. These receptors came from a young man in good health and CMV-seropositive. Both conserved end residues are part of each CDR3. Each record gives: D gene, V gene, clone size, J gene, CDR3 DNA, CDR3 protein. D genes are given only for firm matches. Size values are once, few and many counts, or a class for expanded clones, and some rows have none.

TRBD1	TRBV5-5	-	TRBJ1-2	TGTGCCAGCAGCTTGGAGGGACAGGGGCTTTTTAATGCCTTGAGTGGCTACACCTTC	CASSLEGQGLFNALSGYTF
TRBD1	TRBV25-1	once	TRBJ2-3	TGTGCCAGCAGCCATACCGGGACAGGGGCAGATACGCAGTATTTT	CASSHTGTGADTQYF
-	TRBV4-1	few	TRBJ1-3	TGCGCCAGCAGCCAAGACAGGGTTCGGGTCCACTCTGGAAACACCATATATTTT	CASSQDRVRVHSGNTIYF
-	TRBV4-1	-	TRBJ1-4	TGCGCCAGCAGCCACCACATCTCCACGGCGGGTGAAAAACTGTTTTTT	CASSHHISTAGEKLFF
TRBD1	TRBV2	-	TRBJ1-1	TGTGCCAGAACAGGGGGCGAGGGGACTGAAGCTTTCTTT	CARTGGEGTEAFF
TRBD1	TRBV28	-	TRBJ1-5	TGTGCCAGCAGTTCCCGACAGGGCCATCAGCCCCAGCATTTT	CASSSRQGHQPQHF
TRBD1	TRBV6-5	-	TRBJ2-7	TGTGCCAGCAGTTACTCGCCAGGACAGGGGGGCCCGGAGTACTTC	CASSYSPGQGGPEYF
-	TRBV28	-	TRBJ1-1	TGTGCCAGCAGCTCGGGGAACACTGAAGCTTTCTTT	CASSSGNTEAFF
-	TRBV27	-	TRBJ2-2	TGTGCCAGCACTAGATTAGCCACCGGGGAGCTGTTTTTT	CASTRLATGELFF
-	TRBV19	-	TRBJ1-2	TGTGCCAGTAGTACAGGATCTTTGGATGGCTACACCTTC	CASSTGSLDGYTF
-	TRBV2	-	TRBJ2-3	TGTGCCAGCAGCGGCTTGGACAGAGATTTACCAGATACGCAGTATTTT	CASSGLDRDLPDTQYF
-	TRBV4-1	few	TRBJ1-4	TGCGCCAGCAGGCAAGGGAGAGAGTTGGCAGGGAAAAATGAAAAACTGTTTTTT	CASRQGRELAGKNEKLFF
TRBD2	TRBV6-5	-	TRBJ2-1	TGTGCCAGCAGTTATGGCGGGGGTGGGGACAATGAGCAGTTCTTC	CASSYGGGGDNEQFF
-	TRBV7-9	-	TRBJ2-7	TGTGCCAGCAGCTCGAGGGCGGCGTACGAGCAGTACTTC	CASSSRAAYEQYF
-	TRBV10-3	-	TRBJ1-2	TGTGCCATCAGTGAGTCCCGACAATTCCAAGACGGAGGCTACACCTTC	CAISESRQFQDGGYTF
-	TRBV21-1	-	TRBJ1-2	TGTGCCAGCAGCATGTATCCGGGTATGGACTATGGCTACACCTTC	CASSMYPGMDYGYTF
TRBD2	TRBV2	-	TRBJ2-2	TGTGCCAGCAGTGAAGCGCGGGCTAGCGGCCCACCGAACACCGGGGAGCTGTTTTTT	CASSEARASGPPNTGELFF
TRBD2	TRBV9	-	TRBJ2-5	TGTGCCAGCAGCGTAGCGGGAGGGATGGAGACCCAGTACTTC	CASSVAGGMETQYF
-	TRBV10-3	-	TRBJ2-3	TGTGCCATCAGCCTAGCGAAGCACACAGATACGCAGTATTTT	CAISLAKHTDTQYF
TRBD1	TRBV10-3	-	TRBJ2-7	TGTGCCATAGGGGACAGGACGGACTACGAGCAGTACTTC	CAIGDRTDYEQYF
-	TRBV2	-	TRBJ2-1	TGTGCCACCAAGTACAGGGTTTCCTACAATGAGCAGTTCTTC	CATKYRVSYNEQFF
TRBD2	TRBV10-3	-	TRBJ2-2	TGTGCCATCAGTGAGGTACGAGCGGGAGTATTCGGGGAGCTGTTTTTT	CAISEVRAGVFGELFF
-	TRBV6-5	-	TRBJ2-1	TGTGCCAGCAGTCCTTCCCCCGGAGGCAATGAGCAGTTCTTC	CASSPSPGGNEQFF
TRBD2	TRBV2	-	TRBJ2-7	TGTGCCAGCAAAACGGGACTAGCACAATCCTACGAGCAGTACTTC	CASKTGLAQSYEQYF
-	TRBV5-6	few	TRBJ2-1	TGTGCCAGCAGCCGTTCCCAGGGGAGCTGGGATGAGCAGTTCTTC	CASSRSQGSWDEQFF
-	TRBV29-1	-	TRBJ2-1	TGCAGCGTTGAGCAGTTCTCCTACAATGAGCAGTTCTTC	CSVEQFSYNEQFF
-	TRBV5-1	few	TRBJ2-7	TGCGCCAGCAGCTTGTATGGCGGATGGCAGTCCTACGAGCAGTACTTC	CASSLYGGWQSYEQYF
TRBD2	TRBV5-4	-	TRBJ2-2	TGTGCCAGCAGCTCGCTAGCGGGAGGGCCCACGAACACCGGGGAGCTGTTTTTT	CASSSLAGGPTNTGELFF
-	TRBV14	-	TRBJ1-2	TGTGCCAGCAGCCAAGATATGGGAGACGGCTACACCTTC	CASSQDMGDGYTF
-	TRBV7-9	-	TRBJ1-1	TGTGCCAGCAGCTTACGAGGGACTGAAGCTTTCTTT	CASSLRGTEAFF
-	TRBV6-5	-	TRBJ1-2	TGTGCCAGCACGGGTAGGGGGGGTAACTATGGCTACACCTTC	CASTGRGGNYGYTF
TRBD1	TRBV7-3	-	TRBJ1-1	TGTGCCAGCAGTTGGGGACAGGGTACCACTGAAGCTTTCTTT	CASSWGQGTTEAFF
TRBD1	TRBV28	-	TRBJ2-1	TGTGCCAGCACCATCGGACAGGGGTTTGGATACAATGAGCAGTTCTTC	CASTIGQGFGYNEQFF
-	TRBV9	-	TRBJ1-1	TGTGCCAGCAGCGGAGGGACTCTGAACACTGAAGCTTTCTTT	CASSGGTLNTEAFF
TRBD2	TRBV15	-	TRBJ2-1	TGTGCCACCAGCAGAACCGGGACTAACAATGAGCAGTTCTTC	CATSRTGTNNEQFF
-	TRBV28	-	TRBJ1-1	TGTGCCAGCGTCTCGGGCACTGAAGCTTTCTTT	CASVSGTEAFF
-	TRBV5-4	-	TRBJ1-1	TGTGCCAGCAGCTTGGCAATCGGGGGGGTTGAAGCTTTCTTT	CASSLAIGGVEAFF
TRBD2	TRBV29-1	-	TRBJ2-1	TGCAGCGTAACCAGCGGGAGGGCCGGTGAGCAGTTCTTC	CSVTSGRAGEQFF
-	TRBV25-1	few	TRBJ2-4	TGTGCCAGCAGTGATAAAACAGGACCCAAAAACATTCAGTACTTC	CASSDKTGPKNIQYF
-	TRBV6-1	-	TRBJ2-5	TGTGCCAGCAGTGAGGGGCTGGTGGAGACCCAGTACTTC	CASSEGLVETQYF
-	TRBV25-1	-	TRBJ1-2	TGTGCCAGCAGTGAATACAGGGTTAATGGCTACACCTTC	CASSEYRVNGYTF
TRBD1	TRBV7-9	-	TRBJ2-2	TGTGCCAGCAGCTTAGGACAGGGAGACACCGGGGAGCTGTTTTTT	CASSLGQGDTGELFF
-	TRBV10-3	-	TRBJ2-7	TGTGCCGGGGGCCAAGATTTATACGAGCAGTACTTC	CAGGQDLYEQYF
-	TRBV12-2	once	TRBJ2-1	TGTGCAAGTCGGGCCGGGACTAGCGGAGTCTATGAGCAGTTCTTC	CASRAGTSGVYEQFF
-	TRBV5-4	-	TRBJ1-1	TGTGCCAGCAGGGACAAGGAGAACACTGAAGCTTTCTTT	CASRDKENTEAFF
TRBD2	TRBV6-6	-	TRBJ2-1	TGTGCCAGCAGTTACTCTCCGGGACTAGAGGAAAATGAGCAGTTCTTC	CASSYSPGLEENEQFF
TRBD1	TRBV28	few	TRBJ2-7	TGTGCCAGCCGAGAATCCGGGACAGGCTCCTACGAGCAGTACTTC	CASRESGTGSYEQYF
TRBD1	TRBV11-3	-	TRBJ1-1	TGTGCCAGCAGCAAAAGGGACAGGCGGAACACTGAAGCTTTCTTT	CASSKRDRRNTEAFF
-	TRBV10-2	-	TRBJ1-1	TGCGCCAGCAGTGAGTCTGTAGGAGAAACTGAAGCTTTCTTT	CASSESVGETEAFF
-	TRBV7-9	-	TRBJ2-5	TGTGCCAGCAGCTTAGTTTCCCGGGGAGATCTACAGACCCAGTACTTC	CASSLVSRGDLQTQYF
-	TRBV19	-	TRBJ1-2	TGTGCCAGTAGGACAGGTCGGGGCCCCTATGGCTACACCTTC	CASRTGRGPYGYTF
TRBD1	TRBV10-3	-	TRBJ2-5	TGTGCCATCAGTGATGGTTCTGGGACAGGGTTAAAGACCCAGTACTTC	CAISDGSGTGLKTQYF
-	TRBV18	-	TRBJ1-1	TGTGCCAGCTCACCACCGGGCCAGGGTGAAGCTTTCTTT	CASSPPGQGEAFF
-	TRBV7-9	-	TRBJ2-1	TGTGCCAGCAGCTCTCAGGGCAGAGGGGGCAATGAGCAGTTCTTC	CASSSQGRGGNEQFF
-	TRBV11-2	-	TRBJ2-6	TGTGCCAGCAGCCCGCTCCTGTTGGCGGCCCACTCTGGGGCCAACGTCCTGACTTTC	CASSPLLLAAHSGANVLTF
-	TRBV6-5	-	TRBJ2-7	TGTGCCAGCAGTTCCCAGGGAGGTGACTACGAGCAGTACTTC	CASSSQGGDYEQYF
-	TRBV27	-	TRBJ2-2	TGTGCCAGCAGTTTACGTCCTGGGGAGCTGTTTTTT	CASSLRPGELFF
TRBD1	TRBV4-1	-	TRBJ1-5	TGCGCCAGCAGCCACCGGAGGGGGCGCACGCAGCCCCAGCATTTT	CASSHRRGRTQPQHF